This T cell receptor beta chain was recovered during a study of blood T cell repertoires in COVID-19. Authors' analysis steps: From reference gene primer amplification, estimates of nucleated cell counts were derived. Assay used: immunoSEQ multiplex PCR; TCRdb lists only in-frame clones, some missing. V, J and clone size reflect that table, while D and trimming were determined from the DNA. This repertoire shows approximately 440,000 clones, about nine tenths found once; its top ten account for around 0.7%. The CDR3 has 14 residues. Germline CDR1 SGHNT, CDR2 YYREEE (reference sequence). The germline V and J ends were trimmed by 4 bases and 5 bases, with 14 bases remaining between them.

The sequenced sample was PBMCs or T cells enriched from blood (not recorded which). The V gene is TRBV5-4, the J gene TRBJ2-3; D gene ambiguous. The receptor was isolated from a woman younger than 35 who had recovered from COVID-19. The CDR3 DNA follows: TGTGCCAGCAGCCGGCCTCCGGGTTTAGATACGCAGTATTTT. It is translated as CASSRPPGLDTQYF.